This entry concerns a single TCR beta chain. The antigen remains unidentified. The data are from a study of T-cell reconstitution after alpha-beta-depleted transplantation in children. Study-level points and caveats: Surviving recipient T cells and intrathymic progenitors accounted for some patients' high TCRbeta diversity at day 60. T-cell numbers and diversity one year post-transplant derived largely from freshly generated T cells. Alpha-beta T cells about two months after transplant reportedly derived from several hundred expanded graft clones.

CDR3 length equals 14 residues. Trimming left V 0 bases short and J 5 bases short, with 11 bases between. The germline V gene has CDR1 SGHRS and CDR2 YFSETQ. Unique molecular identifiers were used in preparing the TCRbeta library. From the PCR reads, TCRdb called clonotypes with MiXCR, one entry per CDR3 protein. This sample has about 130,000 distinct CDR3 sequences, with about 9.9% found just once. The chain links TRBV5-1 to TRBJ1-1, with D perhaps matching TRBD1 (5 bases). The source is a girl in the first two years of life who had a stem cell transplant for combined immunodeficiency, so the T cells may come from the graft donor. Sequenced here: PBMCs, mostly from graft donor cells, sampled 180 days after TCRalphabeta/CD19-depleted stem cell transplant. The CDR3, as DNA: TGCGCCAGCAGCTTGGGCAGGGAGGAAACTGAAGCTTTCTTT. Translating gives CASSLGREETEAFF. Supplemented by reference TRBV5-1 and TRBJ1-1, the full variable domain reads KAGVTQTPRYLIKTRGQQVTLSCSPISGHRSVSWYQQTPGQGLQFLFEYFSETQRNKGNFPGRFSGRQFSNSRSEMNVSTLELGDSALYLCASSLGREETEAFFGQGTRLTVV.